This T cell receptor beta chain is from a study of T cell responses to AZD1222 COVID-19 vaccine. Study findings and constraints: Vaccination with two AZD1222 doses was followed by a rise in Spike-specific TCR breadth and depth. Dominant at 160-218 and 743-854, vaccine-associated CD4 TCRs also spanned spike. Repertoires in all cases were sampled only once the peak T cell response had passed. At study baseline, merely more than 5 AZD1222 recipients were seropositive.

On this clone itself: Its specificity is not known.

The data were produced by immunoSEQ multiplex PCR, yet TCRdb's version contains in-frame clones alone and is incomplete. The sample contains about 130,000 clones, approximately 90% of which appear only once. The CDR3 sequence is 14 residues long. The germline CDR1 and CDR2 sequences are SGHTA and FQGTGA. V was cut by 5 bases and J by 12 bases, with 20 bases left in between. The sequence was obtained from an adult in good health. This specimen consisted of peripheral blood, obtained on day 0 of AZD1222 vaccination. The rearrangement uses TRBV7-3 and TRBJ2-1; D remains ambiguous. This CDR3 reads CASSESPAFGVQFF. In nucleotides, the CDR3 is TGTGCCAGCAGCGAATCACCCGCGTTTGGGGTGCAGTTCTTC.